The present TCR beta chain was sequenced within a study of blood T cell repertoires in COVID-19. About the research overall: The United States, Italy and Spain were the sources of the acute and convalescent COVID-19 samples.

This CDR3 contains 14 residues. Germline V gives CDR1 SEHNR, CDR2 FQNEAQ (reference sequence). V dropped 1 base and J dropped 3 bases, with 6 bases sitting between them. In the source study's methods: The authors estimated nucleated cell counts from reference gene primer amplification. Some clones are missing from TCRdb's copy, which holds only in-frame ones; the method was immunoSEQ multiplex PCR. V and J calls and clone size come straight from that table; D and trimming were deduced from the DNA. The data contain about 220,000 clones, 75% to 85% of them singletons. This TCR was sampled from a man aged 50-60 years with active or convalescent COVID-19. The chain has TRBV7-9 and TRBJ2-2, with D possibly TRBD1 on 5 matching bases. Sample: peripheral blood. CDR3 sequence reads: CASSLVGDTGELFF. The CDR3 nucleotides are TGTGCCAGCAGCTTAGTAGGGGACACCGGGGAGCTGTTTTTT.